The source of this T cell receptor (beta chain) is a study of spatial heterogeneity in lung cancer. In the study overall: There were, on average, more than 9.5 raw-read appearances for each unique TCR and UMI combination.

Findings and limits, study-wide: Circulating ubiquitous expanded tumor TCRs were observed more frequently at resection than at follow-up.

Worth noting for this clonotype: Its target is unknown.

TCR cDNA molecules were tagged individually, and each one carried a unique molecular identifier. MiXCR was run by TCRdb on the 5' RACE reads, yielding one entry per CDR3 protein. The sample carries around 60,000 distinct CDR3 sequences, roughly 8% recorded once. Time point given: sample taken at primary tumor resection. No cell sorting; template was whole RNA from tumor, lung tissue or PBMC. J was trimmed by 7 bases and V by 3 bases; bases with no gene match: 5. The CDR3 is made up of 14 amino acids. CDR1 is MNHNY, CDR2 SVGAGI, per germline (reference sequence). The chain carries TRBV6-6 and TRBJ2-7, with 11 bases matching TRBD1. This clonotype was obtained from a female donor with early-stage non-small cell lung cancer. This specimen was PBMCs, taken at surgery. The CDR3 sequence is CASSYPDRGHEQYF. The CDR3 DNA reads as TGTGCCAGCAGTTATCCGGACAGGGGGCATGAGCAGTACTTC.